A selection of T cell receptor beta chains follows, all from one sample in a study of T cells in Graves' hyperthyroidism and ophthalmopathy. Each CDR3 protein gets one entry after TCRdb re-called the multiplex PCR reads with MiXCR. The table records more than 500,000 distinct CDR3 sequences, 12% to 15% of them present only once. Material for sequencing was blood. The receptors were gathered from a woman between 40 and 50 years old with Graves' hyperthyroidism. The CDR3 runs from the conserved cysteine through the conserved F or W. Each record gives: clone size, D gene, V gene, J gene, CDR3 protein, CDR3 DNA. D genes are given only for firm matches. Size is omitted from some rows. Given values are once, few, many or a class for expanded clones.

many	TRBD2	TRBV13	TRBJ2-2	CASSPGTSRAGELFF	TGTGCCAGCAGCCCCGGGACTAGCCGGGCCGGGGAGCTGTTTTTT
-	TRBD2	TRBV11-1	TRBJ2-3	CASSFLSGGDTQYF	TGTGCCAGCAGCTTTCTTTCGGGGGGAGATACGCAGTATTTT
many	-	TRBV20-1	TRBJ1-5	CSARGGGSWGNQPQHF	TGCAGTGCGAGGGGGGGGGGCAGCTGGGGAAATCAGCCCCAGCATTTT
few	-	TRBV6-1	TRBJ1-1	CASSYGRGYMNTEAFF	TGTGCCAGCAGTTATGGTAGGGGGTATATGAACACTGAAGCTTTCTTT
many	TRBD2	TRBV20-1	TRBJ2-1	CSARDVGGRYDEQFF	TGCAGTGCTAGAGATGTGGGAGGGCGTTACGATGAGCAGTTCTTC
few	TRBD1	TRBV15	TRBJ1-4	CATSSTGGTATNEKLFF	TGTGCCACCAGCTCCACAGGGGGCACCGCAACTAATGAAAAACTGTTTTTT
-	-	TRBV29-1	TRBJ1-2	CSAGSYGYTF	TGCAGCGCGGGGTCCTATGGCTACACCTTC
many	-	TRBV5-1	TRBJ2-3	CASSLYGVSDTQYF	TGCGCCAGCAGCTTGTACGGGGTCTCGGATACGCAGTATTTT
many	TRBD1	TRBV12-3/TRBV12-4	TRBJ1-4	CASSRDSNNEKLFF	TGTGCCAGCAGCCGGGACAGCAACAATGAAAAACTGTTTTTT
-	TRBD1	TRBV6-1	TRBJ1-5	CASSERQGLLPQHF	TGTGCCAGCAGTGAAAGACAGGGTTTACTGCCCCAGCATTTT
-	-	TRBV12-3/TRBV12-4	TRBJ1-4	CASSPERATNEKLFF	TGTGCCAGCAGCCCGGAGAGAGCAACTAATGAAAAACTGTTTTTT
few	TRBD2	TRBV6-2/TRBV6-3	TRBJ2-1	CASSWTSGRYEQFF	TGTGCCAGCAGTTGGACTAGCGGGAGATATGAGCAGTTCTTC
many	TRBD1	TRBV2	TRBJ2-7	CASSERQGQGYEQYF	TGTGCCAGCAGTGAGAGACAGGGACAAGGCTACGAGCAGTACTTC
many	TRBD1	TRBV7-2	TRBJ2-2	CASSSTGGYTGELFF	TGTGCCAGCAGCTCAACAGGGGGCTATACCGGGGAGCTGTTTTTT
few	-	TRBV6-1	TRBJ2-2	CASKGEGSTGELFF	TGTGCCAGCAAAGGTGAAGGGAGCACCGGGGAGCTGTTTTTT
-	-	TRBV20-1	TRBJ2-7	CSASGDERYF	TGCAGTGCTAGTGGGGACGAGCGGTACTTC
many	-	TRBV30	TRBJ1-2	CARYSSRSLGYTF	TGTGCCCGATACAGTTCCCGTAGTTTGGGCTACACCTTC
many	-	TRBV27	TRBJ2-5	CASREVRGVKKETQYF	TGTGCCAGCAGGGAGGTGAGGGGGGTTAAAAAAGAGACCCAGTACTTC
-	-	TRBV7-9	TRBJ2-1	CASSPLRRGYNEQFF	TGTGCCAGCAGCCCACTTCGGAGAGGGTACAATGAGCAGTTCTTC
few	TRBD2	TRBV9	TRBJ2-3	CASSVGVREIDTQYF	TGTGCCAGCAGCGTAGGAGTGCGGGAGATAGATACGCAGTATTTT
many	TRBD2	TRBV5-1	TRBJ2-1	CASSLTSGVWDEQFF	TGCGCCAGCAGCTTGACTAGCGGGGTCTGGGATGAGCAGTTCTTC
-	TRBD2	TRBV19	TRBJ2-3	CASRGLAGEGSTDTQYF	TGTGCCAGTAGGGGACTAGCGGGAGAGGGTAGCACAGATACGCAGTATTTT
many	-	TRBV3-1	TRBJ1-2	CASSLTEYGYTF	TGTGCCAGCAGCCTGACGGAGTATGGCTACACCTTC
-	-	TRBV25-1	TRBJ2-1	CASSGTGAANEQFF	TGTGCCAGCAGTGGGACCGGGGCAGCCAATGAGCAGTTCTTC
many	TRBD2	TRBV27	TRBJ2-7	CASSLLAGGEWEYF	TGTGCCAGCAGCCTACTAGCGGGAGGTGAATGGGAGTACTTC
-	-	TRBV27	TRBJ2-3	CASSITRTDTQYF	TGTGCCAGCAGTATCACTAGAACAGATACGCAGTATTTT
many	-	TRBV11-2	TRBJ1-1	CASSLDGGVRNTEAFF	TGTGCCAGCAGCTTAGATGGGGGGGTTCGGAACACTGAAGCTTTCTTT
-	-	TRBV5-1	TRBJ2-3	CASGPDTDTQYF	TGCGCCAGCGGCCCTGACACAGATACGCAGTATTTT
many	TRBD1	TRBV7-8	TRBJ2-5	CASSLGGQRQETQYF	TGTGCCAGCAGCTTAGGGGGACAGAGGCAAGAGACCCAGTACTTC
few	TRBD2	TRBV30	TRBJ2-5	CACEAGAQETQYF	TGTGCCTGTGAAGCGGGAGCCCAAGAGACCCAGTACTTC
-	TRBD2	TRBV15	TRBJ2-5	CATSRGGGPRETQYF	TGTGCCACCAGCAGAGGGGGGGGACCTCGAGAGACCCAGTACTTC
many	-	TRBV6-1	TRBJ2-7	CASSNRNSYEQYF	TGTGCCAGCAGTAACAGGAACTCCTACGAGCAGTACTTC
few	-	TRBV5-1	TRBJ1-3	CASSPAGVSGNTIYF	TGCGCCAGCAGCCCGGCGGGGGTCTCTGGAAACACCATATATTTT
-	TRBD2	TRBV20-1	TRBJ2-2	CSAPHRAGVNTGELFF	TGCAGTGCTCCCCATCGGGCGGGAGTTAACACCGGGGAGCTGTTTTTT
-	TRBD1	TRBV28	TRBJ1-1	CASSTGTGEAFF	TGTGCCAGCAGTACTGGGACAGGTGAAGCTTTCTTT
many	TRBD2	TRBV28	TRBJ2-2	CASSTGTSGRYLAGELFF	TGTGCCAGCAGTACAGGGACTAGCGGGAGATATTTAGCCGGGGAGCTGTTTTTT
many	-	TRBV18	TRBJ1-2	CASSPGLDYGYTF	TGTGCCAGCTCCCCGGGACTCGACTATGGCTACACCTTC
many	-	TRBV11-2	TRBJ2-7	CASSLGSRYEQYF	TGTGCCAGCAGCTTAGGTTCACGGTACGAGCAGTACTTC
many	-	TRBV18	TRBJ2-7	CASSPSAGIYEQYF	TGTGCCAGCTCACCATCGGCAGGGATCTACGAGCAGTACTTC
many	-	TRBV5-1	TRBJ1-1	CASSLPGTMNTEAFF	TGCGCCAGCAGCTTGCCCGGGACAATGAACACTGAAGCTTTCTTT
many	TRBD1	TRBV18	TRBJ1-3	CASSPGQGNSGNTIYF	TGTGCCAGCTCACCTGGACAGGGAAACTCTGGAAACACCATATATTTT
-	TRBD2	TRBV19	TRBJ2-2	CASSVPGLAGGTGELFF	TGTGCCAGTAGTGTTCCGGGACTAGCGGGAGGGACCGGGGAGCTGTTTTTT
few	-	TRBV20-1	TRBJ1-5	CSASVGGSGNQPQHF	TGCAGTGCTAGTGTCGGGGGATCTGGCAATCAGCCCCAGCATTTT